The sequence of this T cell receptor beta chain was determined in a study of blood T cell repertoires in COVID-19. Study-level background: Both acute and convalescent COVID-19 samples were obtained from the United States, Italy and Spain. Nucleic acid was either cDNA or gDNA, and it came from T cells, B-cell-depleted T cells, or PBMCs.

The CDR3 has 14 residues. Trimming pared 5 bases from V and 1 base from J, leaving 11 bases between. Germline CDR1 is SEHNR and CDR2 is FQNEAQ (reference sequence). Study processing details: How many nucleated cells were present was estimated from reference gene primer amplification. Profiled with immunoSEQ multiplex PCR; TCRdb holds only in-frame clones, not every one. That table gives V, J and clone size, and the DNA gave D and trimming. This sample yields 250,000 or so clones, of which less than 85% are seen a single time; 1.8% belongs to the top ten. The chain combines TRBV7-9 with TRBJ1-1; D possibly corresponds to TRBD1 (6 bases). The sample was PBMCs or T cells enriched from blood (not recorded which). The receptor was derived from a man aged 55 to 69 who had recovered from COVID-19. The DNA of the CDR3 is TGTGCCAGCAGCCGGGCAGGGGAGAACACTGAAGCTTTCTTT. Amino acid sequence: CASSRAGENTEAFF.